A single T cell receptor (beta chain) is shown here with its context. CDR3 size: 16 residues. The V gene lost 3 bases and the J gene lost 0 bases, with 12 bases spanning the gap. CDR1 and CDR2 (germline): ENHRY, SYGVKD. This sample stems from a study of blood T cell repertoires in COVID-19. Clones were sequenced by immunoSEQ multiplex PCR, and TCRdb holds only the in-frame ones, with some missing. Among 350,000 to 500,000 clones listed, roughly 89% were seen once. The clonotype comes from a man aged 18 to 30 with COVID-19, enrolled during active disease. The sample taken for sequencing was peripheral blood. The gene calls are TRBV10-3 and TRBJ1-5; perhaps TRBD1 as D (5 bases). The CDR3, as DNA: TGTGCCATCAGTGAAGAAGGGGATTATAGCAATCAGCCCCAGCATTTT. Translation: CAISEEGDYSNQPQHF.